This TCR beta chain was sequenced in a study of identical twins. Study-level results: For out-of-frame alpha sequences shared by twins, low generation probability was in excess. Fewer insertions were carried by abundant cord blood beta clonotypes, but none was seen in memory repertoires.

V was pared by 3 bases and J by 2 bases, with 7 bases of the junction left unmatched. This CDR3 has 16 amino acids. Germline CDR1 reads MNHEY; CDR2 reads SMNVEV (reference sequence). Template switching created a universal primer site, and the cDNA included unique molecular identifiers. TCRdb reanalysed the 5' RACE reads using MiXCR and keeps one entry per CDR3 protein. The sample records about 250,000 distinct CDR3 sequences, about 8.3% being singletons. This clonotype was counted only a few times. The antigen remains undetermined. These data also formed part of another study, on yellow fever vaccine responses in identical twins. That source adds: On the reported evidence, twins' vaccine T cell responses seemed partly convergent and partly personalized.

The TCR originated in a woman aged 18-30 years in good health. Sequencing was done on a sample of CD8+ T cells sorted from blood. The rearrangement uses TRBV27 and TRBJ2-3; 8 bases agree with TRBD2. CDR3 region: CASSFRRGANTDTQYF. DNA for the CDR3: TGTGCCAGCAGTTTCCGGCGGGGGGCCAACACAGATACGCAGTATTTT.